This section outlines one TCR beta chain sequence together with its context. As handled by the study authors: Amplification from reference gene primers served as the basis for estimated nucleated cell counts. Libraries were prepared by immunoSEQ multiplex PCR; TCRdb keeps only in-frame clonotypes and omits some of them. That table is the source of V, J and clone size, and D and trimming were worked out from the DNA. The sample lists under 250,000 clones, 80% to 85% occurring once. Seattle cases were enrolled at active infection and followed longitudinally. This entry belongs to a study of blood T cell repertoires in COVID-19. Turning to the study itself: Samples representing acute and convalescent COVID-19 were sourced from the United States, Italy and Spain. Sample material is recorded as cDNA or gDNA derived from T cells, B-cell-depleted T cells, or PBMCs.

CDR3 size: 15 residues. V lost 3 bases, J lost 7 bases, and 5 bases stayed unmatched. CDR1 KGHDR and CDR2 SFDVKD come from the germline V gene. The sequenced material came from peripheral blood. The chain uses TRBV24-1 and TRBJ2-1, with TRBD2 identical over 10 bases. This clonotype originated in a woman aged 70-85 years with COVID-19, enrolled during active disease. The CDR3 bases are TGTGCCACCAGTGATCGAGCGGGAGGGATTAATGAGCAGTTCTTC. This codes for CATSDRAGGINEQFF.